Here is one T cell receptor (beta chain) with its context. This clonotype was seen more than once but under ten times. There is no known antigen for this receptor. Base quality data are lacking; no much larger clone is found one base away. The method was RT-PCR. Instrument used: Illumina HiSeq 2500. TCRdb handled the public reads itself, with Q25 trimming in fastp and clone calling in MiXCR, and kept productive beta chains. Each record represents a unique CDR3 protein, reported with the most common genes and DNA among its rows. The sample table shows roughly 780,000 distinct CDR3 sequences, and 18% are seen once. The ten largest clones add up to under 13% of the sample. From its cysteine to its phenylalanine, the CDR3 spans 13 amino acids. Solely the CDR3 DNA is kept, with 39 bases framed from the first base. The V and J ends are trimmed by 4 bases and 5 bases, leaving 10 bases between them. The germline V gene (reference sequence) provides CDR1 LGHDT and CDR2 YNNKEL.

The data were obtained in a study of response to subunit inactivated influenza vaccine (dated by TCRdb to the late 2010s). Notes on the research overall: Deep quantitative profiling of the T cell receptor repertoire was used in the study to follow responses to a trivalent subunit inactivated influenza vaccine.

The paper's findings and limits, for the study overall: The authors proposed that each seasonal influenza vaccination may bring in only a limited number of new T cells.

The material sequenced was PBMCs from blood, taken 4 to 6 days after vaccination. The receptor was derived from a middle-aged man who received an inactivated influenza vaccine. Donor details come from another sample of the same person, matched by shared clones. The chain uses TRBV3-1 and TRBJ2-3, with no confident D gene call. The nucleotide sequence reads TGTGCCAGCAGCCCCTCCCATGGAGATACGCAGTATTTT. Its translation reads: CASSPSHGDTQYF.